This T cell receptor (beta chain) was sequenced in a study of shared clonotypes between healthy human individuals (dated by TCRdb to about 2020). With respect to the entire study: The cohort comprised a couple of women and a few men aged 18 to 49 years. Per donor, three plates each were used for CD4 naive and CD4 memory, two for CD8 naive, and one for CD8 memory. To estimate repertoire size and how much clonotypes are shared between individuals, the study performed deep sequencing of blood TCR repertoires from roughly five healthy adults. To increase sequencing depth and limit assay-specific biases, different laboratories used diverse techniques to prepare libraries and sequence TCR repertoires. Each donor's leukapheresis produced roughly between roughly 0.85 and 9.5 billion PBMCs. Overall study outcomes, separate from this receptor: Clonotypes shared by all four sorted-subset donors showed higher generation probabilities than non-shared clonotypes. The genetic and exposure-history diversity represented was limited by the small number of donors. Sharing across a handful of donors was observed for about 5% of naive CD4, over 3% of naive CD8, over 2% of memory CD4, and roughly 0.4% of memory CD8 clonotypes. Only blood was sampled, and tissue TCR repertoires likely differ from those in blood. Naive subsets generally had larger estimated clonotype richness than memory subsets did. Incomplete sequencing was indicated by rarefaction of sorted-subset datasets, despite the large sequencing depth. Pairwise subsampling led to the expectation that sequencing depth would affect the degree of clonotype sharing among donors.

Donors were healthy HIV-negative adults with no recently reported acute infections or vaccinations. Only Caucasian adults living in Nashville, Tennessee, USA were represented among the donors. CD4+ T cells were enriched by magnetic negative selection, after which naive cells were positively selected on CD45RA and the negative fraction was taken as the memory subset. After blood collection by leukapheresis, PBMCs were isolated using Ficoll-Histopaque density gradient centrifugation and then cryopreserved in the vapor phase of liquid nitrogen. Analytical flow cytometry was used to check the purity and quantity of every magnetically sorted T cell population. From each sorted fraction, genomic DNA was isolated and quantified by UV absorbance on a Nanodrop 2000c. For CDR1 and CDR2, the germline V gene lists MDHEN and SYDVKM. The CDR3 spans 16 residues, from the cysteine through the phenylalanine. Kept here is only the CDR3 DNA, which spans 48 bases and is read in frame from base 1. Unmatched junction bases come to 14, with V trimmed by 6 bases and J by 5 bases.

Using the deep immunoSEQ assay, multiplex PCR amplified TCR CDR3 regions from genomic DNA. Extracted genomic DNA from each cell subset was distributed evenly across all wells of several immunoSEQ 96-well plates, and each plate was treated as a replicate. For sorted subsets, 150 to 200 ng genomic DNA, equal to 25,000 to 35,000 T cell genomes, was loaded into each replicate PCR. Purified libraries were quantified with a Qubit 3.0 fluorometer, sized on a Bioanalyzer 2100, and re-quantified with the KAPA Library Quantification kit. Every immunoSEQ 96-well plate was sequenced on a dedicated single-read 150-cycle Illumina NextSeq 550 flow cell. In the original analysis: Because the immunoSEQ output included only junctional sequences and no quality scores, the filtering could not be the same as the filtering used for full-length reads. Sequences were annotated with PyIR, a Python wrapper for IgBLAST v1.9, using IMGT germline references to assign V/J genes and CDR3. Reads were removed for weak V/J assignments (E-value above 1e-6), missing CDR3, stop codons, out-of-frame junctions, or ambiguous translated residues. V3J clonotypes were defined by identical inferred V gene, J gene, and CDR3 amino acid sequence. The percentage overlap between two repertoires was calculated by dividing the number of shared unique clonotypes by the size of the smaller repertoire. Richness of each repertoire was evaluated using RTK rarefaction, the Chao1 estimator, and Recon v2.1 estimates of unobserved clonotypes. For all TCRbeta clonotypes obtained by the gDNA method from four donors, generation probabilities were computed with OLGA. TCRdb provides this immuneACCESS table in a form limited to in-frame rearrangements. Some clones are lacking; in checked studies, under half of them reflect an unresolved V gene, and why the rest are absent is not known. V and J calls and clone size follow that table, whereas D and trimming were derived from the DNA. The sample profile shows about 360,000 clones; about 73% of them were found once. Clones ranked in the top ten supply under 11% of the sample.

A word on this clone: What antigen it recognizes has not been identified. Per-base qualities were not stored, and no clone one base away is much larger.

The TCR comes from a man aged 25 to 40 in good health. Recombination connected TRBV28 to TRBJ2-5, with 8 central nucleotides matching TRBD2. Material for sequencing was memory CD4+ T cells sorted from blood. The sample's cell subset or site label, in plain terms: CD45RA-negative fraction. At the DNA level, the sequence is TGTGCCAGCAGCCCCCCTACTAGCGGAGCCCGGGAGACCCAGTACTTC. It encodes CASSPPTSGARETQYF.